A single sample is the source of the 8 T cell receptor beta chains below, sequenced in a study of T cell responses to AZD1222 COVID-19 vaccine. Method: immunoSEQ multiplex PCR; TCRdb's copy keeps in-frame clones and lacks some. Seen here are more than 90,000 clones, around nine tenths observed once, and the top ten hold 1.3%. The starting material was peripheral blood, obtained on day 0 of AZD1222 vaccination. These receptors all come from an adult in good health.

This rearrangement joins TRBV7-9 to TRBJ2-3, with D unresolved. Trimming removed 2 bases from V and 0 bases from J, with 3 bases in between. The germline CDR1 and CDR2 sequences are SEHNR and FQNEAQ (reference sequence). The CDR3 covers 13 residues. The CDR3 bases are TGTGCCAGCAGCTTACCCAGCACAGATACGCAGTATTTT. This sequence encodes CASSLPSTDTQYF. Filled out from reference TRBV7-9 and TRBJ2-3, the complete variable domain reads DTGVSQNPRHKITKRGQNVTFRCDPISEHNRLYWYRQTLGQGPEFLTYFQNEAQLEKSRLLSDRFSAERPKGSFSTLEIQRTEQGDSAMYLCASSLPSTDTQYFGPGTRLTVL.

The genes are TRBV4-1 and TRBJ1-2, with D perhaps TRBD1 (6 bases). Trimming cost V 1 base and J 8 bases, with 14 bases left between them. Germline V lookup: CDR1 MGHRA, CDR2 YSYEKL. This CDR3 comprises 14 residues. The CDR3 coding sequence is TGCGCCAGCAGCCAAGCGGCAGGGGTACGGGGCTACACCTTC. Translated: CASSQAAGVRGYTF.

This rearrangement joins TRBV10-1 to TRBJ1-6, with 9 bases that match TRBD1. With 8 bases clipped from V and 0 bases from J, the junction kept 5 bases outside the gene matches. CDR3 length: 16 residues. Germline lookup yields CDR1 WNHNN and CDR2 SYGVQD (reference sequence). CDR3 in DNA: TGCGCCAGCGGGACAGGGAAGAGCTCCTATAATTCACCCCTCCACTTT. This gives the protein CASGTGKSSYNSPLHF.

The chain couples TRBV4-2 to TRBJ1-1; 10 bases are shared with TRBD1. Germline trimming cut 1 base from V and 6 bases from J; bases unmatched to any gene: 2. Germline V lookup: CDR1 LGHNA, CDR2 YNFKEQ. The CDR3 has 14 residues. As DNA, the CDR3 is TGTGCCAGCAGCCAAGCCGGGACAGGGGCTGAAGCTTTCTTT. This encodes CASSQAGTGAEAFF.

The sample holds a few counts of this clone. Other DNA sequences of this sample code for an identical CDR3. V is TRBV14 and J is TRBJ1-2; no clear D gene. V lost 1 base, J lost 2 bases, and 5 bases lay in between. This CDR3 has 13 residues. Germline V gene data show CDR1 as SGHDN and CDR2 as FVKESK. The CDR3 spells CASSQGANYGYTF. DNA for the CDR3: TGTGCCAGCAGCCAAGGAGCGAACTATGGCTACACCTTC. The variable domain in full, completed from reference TRBV14 and TRBJ1-2, reads EAGVTQFPSHSVIEKGQTVTLRCDPISGHDNLYWYRRVMGKEIKFLLHFVKESKQDESGMPNNRFLAERTGGTYSTLKVQPAELEDSGVYFCASSQGANYGYTFGSGTRLTVV.

The rearrangement links TRBV7-2 to TRBJ1-5, with no clear D. The germline gives CDR1 SGHTA, CDR2 FQGNSA. This CDR3 comprises 13 residues. V was clipped by 2 bases and J by 7 bases, with 9 bases between them. This CDR3 is CASSLLQIQPQHF. CDR3 DNA: TGTGCCAGCAGCTTACTCCAGATACAGCCCCAGCATTTT.

The chain employs TRBV5-4 and TRBJ1-1, with 7 bases lining up with TRBD1. This CDR3 spans 13 amino acids. Germline loops: CDR1 SGHNT, CDR2 YYREEE (reference sequence). V was clipped by 4 bases and J by 1 base; unmatched bases: 1. CDR3 amino acids: CASSRDRNTEAFF. The CDR3 nucleotides are TGTGCCAGCAGCCGGGACAGGAACACTGAAGCTTTCTTT.

This chain connects TRBV29-1 to TRBJ2-5, with D unresolved. Trimming took 7 bases from V and 5 from J, leaving 17 bases between them. Germline CDR1 is SQVTM and CDR2 is ANQGSEA. The CDR3 contains 13 residues. For the CDR3, the DNA is TGCAGCGCCCCCCCCGTGGGTGGGGAGACCCAGTACTTC. It specifies CSAPPVGGETQYF.